This T cell receptor (beta chain) was profiled in a study of cytomegalovirus exposure and HLA in healthy donors. Points from the study as a whole: Most TCR beta V segments were productive about 87% or about 30% of the time in an earlier analysis. The study carried out a later analysis of TCR beta sequences. It associated around 17,000 of them with specific HLA alleles at a false discovery rate of 0.05. Apparent HLA restriction characterized most CMV-associated TCR beta chains in a later analysis.

This CDR3 region has 12 residues. After removal of 6 bases from V and 5 bases from J, the junction contained 3 bases not matched to a gene. CDR1 is MNHNS and CDR2 is SASEGT in the germline V gene. PCR used 60 Vbeta primers and 13 Jbeta primers. Sequenced by immunoSEQ multiplex PCR; TCRdb stores in-frame clones only, minus some. This repertoire shows under 100,000 clones, around 85% found once; its top ten account for roughly 13%. On this clone: Its antigen is as yet unknown.

The TCR sequence derives from a human donor in good health. Sequenced material: PBMCs. The rearrangement links TRBV6-1 to TRBJ2-7, with TRBD1 identical over 8 bases. The chain's CDR3 is CASRDRVHEQYF. The CDR3 region has the DNA TGTGCCAGCAGGGACAGGGTCCACGAGCAGTACTTC.